These 2 T cell receptor beta chains were sequenced from one sample in a study of early T cells in non-severe SARS-CoV-2 infection. TCRdb redid the calling of the 5' RACE reads with MiXCR, one entry per CDR3 protein. The sample has approximately 23,000 distinct CDR3 sequences, about 4.1% seen once. The sample consisted of whole blood. Receptor source: an adult who was a healthcare worker with PCR-confirmed SARS-CoV-2 infection or an uninfected control (not recorded which).

This clonotype was counted many times. The V gene is TRBV21-1, the J gene TRBJ1-1; the D call TRBD1 from the table was never checked on the DNA. TRBV21-1 is labeled a pseudogene. The CDR3 runs to 13 residues. Written as DNA, the CDR3 is TGTGCCAGCACCCCTGGACAGAACACTGAAGCTTTCTTT. Translated: CASTPGQNTEAFF.

The table lists this clonotype with many counts. The chain uses TRBV18 and TRBJ1-3; D gene ambiguous. Germline V lookup: CDR1 KGHSH, CDR2 LQKENI. Trimming removed 3 bases from V and 4 bases from J, with 7 bases in between. This CDR3 is 13 amino acids long. DNA of the CDR3: TGTGCCAGCTCACCCGGCCTGGGAAACACCATATATTTT. It codes for CASSPGLGNTIYF.